The TCR beta chain under discussion was sequenced for a study of CD8 T cells in ankylosing spondylitis. Comment on this clonotype: Its specificity is not known.

Study results and caveats: As reported, disease-linked clones showed significant enrichment in matched ankylosing spondylitis synovial fluid. Disease-linked clones had a CD8+ phenotype and relatively low frequency in peripheral blood. The study identified a TCR beta motif of several highly homologous variants that appeared characteristic of ankylosing spondylitis blood. There were earlier reports of some motif variants in reactive arthritis synovial fluid and blood.

Quantitative 5'-RACE with molecular barcodes produced the TCR beta libraries. TCRdb processed the 5' RACE reads anew with MiXCR; each CDR3 protein has one entry. The sample shows about 750,000 distinct CDR3 sequences, 15% to 20% of them seen only once. Germline V gene data show CDR1 as SGHAT and CDR2 as FQNNGV. With V trimmed by 0 bases and J by 7 bases, 11 bases remained unmatched. The CDR3 contains 17 residues. The origin of this receptor is a male donor with ankylosing spondylitis. Input material: blood, either unsorted or a sorted T cell fraction (not recorded which). The chain employs TRBV11-2 and TRBJ1-2, with 10 nucleotides matching TRBD1. The CDR3 region has the DNA TGTGCCAGCAGCTTAGATTCCAGGGGGACAGGGGATCGTGGCTACACCTTC. Its protein is CASSLDSRGTGDRGYTF.